The next 13 T cell receptor beta chains were all read from a single sample in a study of yellow fever vaccine responses in identical twins. TCRdb recomputed calls from the RT-PCR reads with MiXCR, one row per CDR3 protein. The data show approximately 2,500 distinct CDR3 sequences, around 80% seen once. The material was T cells from blood (PBMCs), unsorted or a sorted subset (not recorded which), obtained before or after yellow fever vaccination (not recorded which). The receptor set was obtained from a female donor who received the yellow fever vaccine.

The chain joins TRBV19 to TRBJ2-5; 11 bases are shared with TRBD1. Germline V CDR1 and CDR2: LNHDA, SQIVND (reference sequence). The CDR3 has 16 amino acids. The junction had 6 bases not matched to a gene; V was cut back by 3 bases and J by 3 bases. The CDR3 coding sequence is TGTGCCAGTAGTATTTGGACAGGGGGCGTTGAAGAGACCCAGTACTTC. Residues: CASSIWTGGVEETQYF.

V is TRBV18 and J is TRBJ2-2, with 8 bases matching TRBD2. The CDR3 is 15 residues long. Germline values: CDR1 KGHSH, CDR2 LQKENI. V trimming: 6 bases; J trimming: 4 bases; junction bases outside the gene matches: 7. The chain's CDR3 is CASSAGTRSTGELFF. The CDR3 DNA follows: TGTGCCAGCTCGGCCGGGACTAGAAGCACCGGGGAGCTGTTTTTT.

This sequence joins TRBV28 and TRBJ1-2; 7 bases are a match to TRBD1. CDR3 size: 13 residues. The trim removed 6 bases at V and 4 bases at J, leaving 5 bases unmatched. Germline V gene sequence: CDR1 MDHEN, CDR2 SYDVKM. The CDR3 coding sequence is TGTGCCAGCAGAGGGGGCGTCGGCTATGGCTACACCTTC. This codes for CASRGGVGYGYTF.

The rearrangement links TRBV30 to TRBJ2-5; D call uncertain. The CDR3 consists of 12 residues. Germline V gene lookup returns CDR1 GTSNPN and CDR2 SVGIG (reference sequence). V was pared by 4 bases and J by 3 bases, with 9 bases between. CDR3 nucleotide sequence: TGTGCCTGGAAAGGTGGGGAAGAGACCCAGTACTTC. Protein: CAWKGGEETQYF.

The chain has TRBV20-1 and TRBJ2-7; D might be TRBD2 (6 bases). The germline V and J ends were trimmed by 2 bases and 2 bases, with 16 bases remaining between them. This CDR3 is 15 amino acids long. Germline values: CDR1 DFQATT, CDR2 SNEGSKA (reference sequence). DNA for the CDR3: TGCAGTGCTAGATCCCCGACTAGTTCCCCCTACGAGCAGTACTTC. It yields the protein CSARSPTSSPYEQYF.

This chain joins TRBV11-3 and TRBJ2-3; 12 bases align to TRBD2. Germline CDR1 and CDR2: SGHNT and YENEEA. The CDR3 covers 15 residues. With V trimmed by 7 bases and J by 4 bases, 6 bases remained unmatched. CDR3: CASTWTSGTSDTQYF. In DNA, the CDR3 is TGTGCCAGCACCTGGACTAGCGGGACTTCAGATACGCAGTATTTT.

J is TRBJ2-6 and V is TRBV11-1, with a weak D call TRBD2 (6 bases). V was clipped by 8 bases and J by 0 bases, with 17 bases between them. The CDR3 runs 17 residues. Germline lookup yields CDR1 SGHAT and CDR2 FQDESV (reference sequence). CDR3 protein: CASLPGLISSGANVLTF. The DNA for the CDR3 is TGTGCCAGCCTACCGGGACTCATAAGCTCTGGGGCCAACGTCCTGACTTTC.

This chain links TRBV6-1 with TRBJ1-1, with 7 bases aligning to TRBD1. Germline V gene sequence: CDR1 MNHNS, CDR2 SASEGT. J was trimmed by 0 bases and V by 5 bases; bases with no gene match: 12. CDR3 length: 17 amino acids. CDR3 sequence: CASSLTSGTVVNTEAFF. The CDR3 DNA is TGTGCCAGCAGTCTAACTTCCGGGACAGTGGTGAACACTGAAGCTTTCTTT.

V gene TRBV11-3 combines with J gene TRBJ2-1; D perhaps matches TRBD1 (6 bases). The CDR3 runs 13 residues. Trimming removed 1 base from V and 7 bases from J, with 8 bases in between. Per germline, CDR1 SGHNT and CDR2 YENEEA. The CDR3 protein is CASSLGTGNEQFF. The CDR3 DNA reads as TGTGCCAGCAGCTTAGGAACAGGGAATGAGCAGTTCTTC.

V and J are TRBV7-9 and TRBJ2-5; TRBD1 matches at 9 bases. V dropped 2 bases and J dropped 5; count of bases not matched to a gene: 3. The CDR3 loop spans 14 amino acids. The germline V gene has CDR1 SEHNR and CDR2 FQNEAQ (reference sequence). CDR3 sequence: CASSLNRGRETQYF. DNA of the CDR3: TGTGCCAGCAGCTTAAACAGGGGGCGGGAGACCCAGTACTTC.

The chain recombines TRBV5-6 with TRBJ1-6; TRBD1 matches 9 bases. With V trimmed by 3 bases and J by 9 bases, 10 bases remained unmatched. In germline, CDR1 is SGHDT, CDR2 YYEEEE. The CDR3 is 16 residues long. The CDR3 sequence: CASSSGTGLSGSPLHF. The CDR3 DNA reads as TGTGCCAGCAGCTCCGGGACAGGGTTAAGCGGTTCACCCCTCCACTTT. The full variable domain, with the rest looked up from reference TRBV5-6 and TRBJ1-6, is DAGVTQSPTHLIKTRGQQVTLRCSPKSGHDTVSWYQQALGQGPQFIFQYYEEEERQRGNFPDRFSGHQFPNYSSELNVNALLLGDSALYLCASSSGTGLSGSPLHFGNGTRLTVT.

J is TRBJ1-4 and V is TRBV29-1; D gene uncertain. The germline gives CDR1 SQVTM, CDR2 ANQGSEA. CDR3 length equals 11 residues. Trimming pared 7 bases from V and 5 bases from J, leaving 8 bases between. CDR3 DNA sequence: TGCAGCGCACTTTCAAATGAAAAACTGTTTTTT. Translating it yields CSALSNEKLFF.

This chain connects TRBV10-1 to TRBJ2-5; weak D call: TRBD2 (5 bases). CDR1 is WNHNN, CDR2 SYGVQD, per germline (reference sequence). This CDR3 spans 15 amino acids. Trimming stripped 2 bases from V and 1 base from J, with 11 bases between. DNA of the CDR3: TGCGCCAGCAGTGAGGGGAGTCTCTCCCAAGAGACCCAGTACTTC. Translated, it gives CASSEGSLSQETQYF.